This T cell receptor (beta chain) was sequenced for a study of OX40 agonist ivuxolimab in advanced cancers. Describing the broader study: Ivuxolimab was an agonistic, fully human IgG2 monoclonal antibody directed against OX40 (CD134), a costimulatory receptor. Intravenous ivuxolimab was administered to patients every 2 weeks at six dose levels: 0.01, 0.1, 0.3, 1.5, 3 and 10 mg/kg. Of the approximately 50 dose-escalation patients, hepatocellular carcinoma was present in approximately 20, melanoma in roughly 15, renal cell carcinoma in 9 and head and neck cancer in 9. In the dose-escalation cohort, approximately 82% of patients were male, and the mean age was approximately 55 years, with a range of about 23 to 85. Prior anti-PD-1, anti-PD-L1 or anti-CTLA-4 therapy was permitted, and 30% to 50% of dose-escalation patients had received checkpoint inhibitors. Partial responses were achieved by three dose-escalation patients, of whom one had hepatocellular carcinoma and two had cutaneous melanoma. Peripheral TCRbeta sequencing aimed to test whether ivuxolimab altered TCR sequence diversity and caused clonal T-cell expansion. The paper describes the monotherapy dose-escalation part (N ≈ 49 patients) of the phase I trial of ivuxolimab. Results the study describes overall, beyond this receptor: On average, CD8+ T cells showed more expanded clones than CD4+ T cells after ivuxolimab. Clonal expansion of both CD4+ and CD8+ blood T cells was observed from baseline to week 6 at doses 0.1 to 3.0 mg/kg. Partial responders in the 0.1-3.0 mg/kg groups had among the lowest normalized peripheral clonal expansion, especially among CD8+ T cells. Which antigens the clonally expanded peripheral T cells were specific for was not determined. Low levels of normalized T-cell clonal expansion were also seen in some patients who did not respond.

V is pared back by 3 bases and J by 0 bases, with 6 bases lying between the germline termini. According to the germline V gene, CDR1 reads SGHNT and CDR2 reads YENEEA. From its cysteine to its phenylalanine, the CDR3 spans 14 amino acids. The read is trimmed to its CDR3 DNA, 42 bases read in frame from base 1. This clone has a single count. What this receptor recognizes is not known. Per-base quality was not reported, and no clone a single base away is much larger than it. Patients with autoimmune disease history or receiving systemic immunosuppression were excluded from the trial. Peripheral blood for TCR sequencing was drawn from every dose cohort at baseline, at cycle 4 day 1 and at cycle 7 day 1. Samples came from an open-label, multicenter, first-in-human phase I dose-escalation trial of ivuxolimab. Adults with locally advanced or metastatic head and neck squamous cell, hepatocellular, melanoma or renal cell carcinoma were enrolled in the trial. Before TCR sequencing, CD4+ T cells and CD8+ T cells from peripheral blood were sorted into separate populations.

Genomic DNA was extracted from sorted cells for sequencing of the TCRbeta CDR3 region. The immunoSEQ Assay was used for sequencing of TCRbeta CDR3 regions. Drawn from immuneACCESS, this table holds only the in-frame rearrangements with V and J called that TCRdb kept. Clones are partly lost; checked studies trace under half to an unresolved V gene and leave the rest unexplained. The sample records about 36,000 clones, roughly 69% of which are singletons. In total, the top ten clones hold less than 20% of the sample. This specimen was CD4+ or CD8+ T cells sorted from blood, taken in a trial of the OX40 agonist ivuxolimab. The sequence joins TRBV11-3 to TRBJ2-4; a confident D gene designation cannot be given. The source of this sequence is an adult with an advanced solid tumor such as melanoma, head and neck, liver or kidney cancer. The nucleotide sequence reads as follows: TGTGCCAGCAGCTTGAGGAGAGCCAAAAACATTCAGTACTTC. This yields the protein CASSLRRAKNIQYF.